One and the same sample provided the 6 T cell receptor beta chains below, sequenced in a study of early T cells in non-severe SARS-CoV-2 infection (dated by TCRdb to about 2021). The method behind the library was 5' RACE. Sequenced on a NextSeq 500. TCRdb applied fastp at Q25 and MiXCR to the public reads, then kept only in-frame beta chains. Every entry covers one CDR3 protein and lists the most common genes and DNA from its rows. This sample is represented by 50,000 to 60,000 distinct CDR3 sequences; under 8% of them were singletons. The leading ten clones occupy about 5.9% of the sample. The sample was whole blood, taken at baseline. The receptors stem from an adult who was a healthcare worker with PCR-confirmed SARS-CoV-2 infection or an uninfected control (not recorded which).

V and J are TRBV7-2 and TRBJ2-7; 8 nucleotides match TRBD1. The CDR3 loop spans 13 amino acids. Per the germline V gene, CDR1 is SGHTA and CDR2 is FQGNSA. The J segment lost 6 bases and the V segment lost 1 base, leaving 2 bases of the junction unmatched. Here the CDR3 reads CASSLDTGGEQYF. In DNA form, the CDR3 reads TGTGCCAGCAGCTTAGACACAGGGGGCGAGCAGTACTTC.

This clonotype was detected only a few times. V usage is TRBV6-2 or TRBV6-3 and J usage is TRBJ1-1, with a possible D match to TRBD1 (6 bases). This CDR3 comprises 15 residues. The V gene's germline CDR1 is MNHEY and CDR2 SVGEGT. Trimming removed 6 bases from V and 2 bases from J, with 16 bases in between. The CDR3 nucleotides are TGTGCCAGCAGCGCAAGAGGGGGAGCCAACACTGAAGCTTTCTTT. Its translation: CASSARGGANTEAFF.

Remarks on this clonotype: A much larger clone differs from this one at a single base, so this may be a read error. The chain combines TRBV11-2 with TRBJ1-5; 12 nucleotides agree with TRBD1. Germline V CDR1 and CDR2: SGHAT, FQNNGV. The CDR3 extends over 15 amino acids. Unmatched junction bases numbered 8, after V lost 6 bases and J lost 8 bases. The CDR3 coding sequence is TGTGCCAGCAGAGACGGGACAGGGGGCAAAGAGCCCCAGCATTTT. Translated: CASRDGTGGKEPQHF.

This clonotype was detected many times. The chain uses TRBV12-3 or TRBV12-4 and TRBJ2-1; the match to TRBD2 covers 8 bases. The CDR3 contains 13 residues. Trimming removed 3 bases from V and 9 bases from J; junction bases left unmatched: 4. The DNA of the CDR3 is TGTGCCAGCAGTTTGTCAGCGGGGGTTGAGCAGTTCTTC. Translation: CASSLSAGVEQFF.

This clonotype was seen repeatedly, ten times or more. The chain combines TRBV27 with TRBJ2-5, with D perhaps TRBD2 (5 bases). CDR1 MNHEY and CDR2 SMNVEV come from the germline V gene (reference sequence). CDR3 length: 13 amino acids. V was shortened by 6 bases and J by 5 bases, with 13 bases between the two germline ends. As DNA, the CDR3 is TGTGCCAGCAGCTTACGACGAGGGGAGACCCAGTACTTC. It codes for CASSLRRGETQYF.

This clonotype has more than one count but fewer than ten. The V call is TRBV28, the J call TRBJ2-1; tentative D call: TRBD1 (6 bases). Per germline, CDR1 MDHEN and CDR2 SYDVKM. V lost 5 bases and J 7 bases, leaving 21 bases between the germline ends. The CDR3 loop spans 16 amino acids. CDR3 protein: CASSPPQGLLRNEQFF. For the CDR3, the DNA is TGTGCCAGCAGTCCTCCCCAGGGGTTATTAAGAAATGAGCAGTTCTTC.